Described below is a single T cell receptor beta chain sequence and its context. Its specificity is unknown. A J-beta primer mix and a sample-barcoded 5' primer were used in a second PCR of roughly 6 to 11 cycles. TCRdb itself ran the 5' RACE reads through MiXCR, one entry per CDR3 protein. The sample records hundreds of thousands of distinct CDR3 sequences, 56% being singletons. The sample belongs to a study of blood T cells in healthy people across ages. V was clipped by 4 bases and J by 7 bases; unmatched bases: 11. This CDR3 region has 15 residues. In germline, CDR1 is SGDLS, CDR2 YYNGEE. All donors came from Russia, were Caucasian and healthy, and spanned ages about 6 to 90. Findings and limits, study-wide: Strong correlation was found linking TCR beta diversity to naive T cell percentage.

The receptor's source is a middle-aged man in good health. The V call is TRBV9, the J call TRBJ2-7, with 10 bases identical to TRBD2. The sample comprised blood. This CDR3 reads CASSRGASGRGEQYF. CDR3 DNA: TGTGCCAGCAGCAGGGGAGCTAGCGGGAGAGGTGAGCAGTACTTC.